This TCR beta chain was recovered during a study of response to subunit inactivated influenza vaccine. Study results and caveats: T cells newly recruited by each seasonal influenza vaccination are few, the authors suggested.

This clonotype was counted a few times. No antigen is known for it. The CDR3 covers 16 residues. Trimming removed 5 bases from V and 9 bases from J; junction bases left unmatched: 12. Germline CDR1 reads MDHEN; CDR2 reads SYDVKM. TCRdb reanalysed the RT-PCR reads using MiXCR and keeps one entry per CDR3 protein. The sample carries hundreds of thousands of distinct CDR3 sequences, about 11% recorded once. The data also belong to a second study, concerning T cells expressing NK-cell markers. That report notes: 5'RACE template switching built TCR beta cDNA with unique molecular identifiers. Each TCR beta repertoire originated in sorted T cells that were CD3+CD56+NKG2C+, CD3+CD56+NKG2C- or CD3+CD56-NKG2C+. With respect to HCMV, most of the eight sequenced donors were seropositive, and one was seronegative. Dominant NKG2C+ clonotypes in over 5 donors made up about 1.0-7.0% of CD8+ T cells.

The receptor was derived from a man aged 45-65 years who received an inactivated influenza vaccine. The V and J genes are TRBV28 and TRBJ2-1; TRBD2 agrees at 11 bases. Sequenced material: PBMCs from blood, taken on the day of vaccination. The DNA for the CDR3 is TGTGCCAGCAGTCCGCTGTTCGGTAGCGGGAGGGGTGAGCAGTTCTTC. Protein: CASSPLFGSGRGEQFF.